This T cell receptor beta chain was captured by sequencing in a study of shared T cell receptors in the human thymus. Produced via immunoSEQ multiplex PCR; TCRdb's table is partial and in-frame only. The repertoire includes roughly 550,000 clones, about four fifths of them detected once, and about 0.013% sits in the top ten. In germline, CDR1 is MNHNY, CDR2 SVGAGI (reference sequence). The J segment lost 3 bases and the V segment lost 5 bases, leaving 5 bases of the junction unmatched. The CDR3 runs to 14 residues. The data also belong to a second study, concerning human thymus T cells.

The V call is TRBV6-6, the J call TRBJ2-5; TRBD2 matches 8 bases. The clonotype originates from a boy in the first two years of life with a congenital heart defect. Specimen: thymocytes. The chain's CDR3 is CASSNTTSEETQYF. The DNA for the CDR3 is TGTGCCAGCAGTAACACGACTAGCGAAGAGACCCAGTACTTC.